The present TCR beta chain was sequenced within a study of control samples from healthy donors and cancer patients. In its sample, this clone was seen once. The data were produced by immunoSEQ multiplex PCR, yet TCRdb's version contains in-frame clones alone and is incomplete. The table lists 100,000 to 150,000 clones, around 87% of them singletons. Material: blood. The sequence was obtained from a man aged 55 to 69 in good health.

Here the CDR3 DNA reads TGTGCCAGCAGTTTAAGCGGGGGCCCCTTTAGCACAGATACGCAGTATTTT. Translated: CASSLSGGPFSTDTQYF. The chain recombines TRBV27 with TRBJ2-3; TRBD2 matches 8 bases. Germline assignment: CDR1 MNHEY and CDR2 SMNVEV (reference sequence). The CDR3 covers 17 residues. With V trimmed by 2 bases and J by 0 bases, 7 bases remained unmatched.